The 19 T cell receptor beta chains in this list originate from one sample, sequenced in a study of cytomegalovirus exposure and HLA in healthy donors. Primers for the PCR totalled 60 Vbeta and 13 Jbeta. Data came from immunoSEQ multiplex PCR; TCRdb stores just in-frame clones and leaves some out. The data hold roughly 110,000 clones, with about 81% observed a single time. The sequencing sample was made of PBMCs. The receptor source for this set is a man aged 30 to 45 in good health and CMV-seropositive.

This clone was seen a handful of times. The gene calls are TRBV5-1 and TRBJ1-1, with D tentatively TRBD1 (6 bases). From germline, CDR1 is SGHRS and CDR2 YFSETQ. This CDR3 spans 13 amino acids. The V gene lost 0 bases and the J gene lost 5 bases, with 8 bases spanning the gap. The CDR3 DNA reads TGCGCCAGCAGCTTGGAGGGGGTGACTGAAGCTTTCTTT. This gives the protein CASSLEGVTEAFF.

The gene calls are TRBV18 and TRBJ2-7; D is undetermined. V was clipped by 3 bases and J by 2 bases, with 14 bases between them. CDR1 and CDR2 (germline): KGHSH, LQKENI. CDR3 length equals 15 residues. The chain's CDR3 is CASSPGPVSTYEQYF. CDR3 nucleotide sequence: TGTGCCAGCTCACCTGGTCCAGTAAGTACCTACGAGCAGTACTTC. Complete variable domain (other parts from reference TRBV18 and TRBJ2-7): NAGVMQNPRHLVRRRGQEARLRCSPMKGHSHVYWYRQLPEEGLKFMVYLQKENIIDESGMPKERFSAEFPKEGPSILRIQQVVRGDSAAYFCASSPGPVSTYEQYFGPGTRLTVT.

V and J are TRBV5-6 and TRBJ2-2; possible D gene TRBD2, 6 bases. Looked up from germline, CDR1 is SGHDT and CDR2 is YYEEEE. Trimming took 3 bases from V and 1 from J, leaving 10 bases between them. This CDR3 has 15 residues. The DNA of the CDR3 is TGTGCCAGCAGCTCGGGACTCGGGAACACCGGGGAGCTGTTTTTT. Translation gives CASSSGLGNTGELFF. Full variable domain (remainder filled in from reference TRBV5-6 and TRBJ2-2): DAGVTQSPTHLIKTRGQQVTLRCSPKSGHDTVSWYQQALGQGPQFIFQYYEEEERQRGNFPDRFSGHQFPNYSSELNVNALLLGDSALYLCASSSGLGNTGELFFGEGSRLTVL.

This chain connects TRBV5-6 to TRBJ1-6; 11 bases map to TRBD1. The CDR3 length is 15 residues. Trimming cost V 3 bases and J 7 bases; bases outside gene matches: 3. Looked up from germline, CDR1 is SGHDT and CDR2 is YYEEEE. CDR3 region: CASSWDRGFNSPLHF. The CDR3 nucleotides are TGTGCCAGCAGCTGGGACAGGGGGTTCAATTCACCCCTCCACTTT.

The sample holds a few counts of this clone. The chain recombines TRBV27 with TRBJ1-3; D uncertain. CDR3 length: 16 residues. With 1 base removed from V and 0 bases from J, the gap between germline ends came to 10 bases. Germline V lookup: CDR1 MNHEY, CDR2 SMNVEV (reference sequence). The CDR3 nucleotides read TGTGCCAGCAGTTTATTGCCACTGAGCTCTGGAAACACCATATATTTT. This translates into CASSLLPLSSGNTIYF.

The CDR3 coding sequence is TGCGCCAGCAGCGTCGGACAGGGTTTATCTTCAGAGACCCAGTACTTC. Its translation is CASSVGQGLSSETQYF. The J gene is TRBJ2-5, the V gene TRBV10-1; 8 bases line up with TRBD1. V was pared by 6 bases and J by 4 bases, with 13 bases of the junction left unmatched. The CDR3 totals 16 residues. The V gene's germline CDR1 is WNHNN and CDR2 SYGVQD (reference sequence).

The rearrangement joins TRBV5-1 to TRBJ2-3, with TRBD2 matching over 9 bases. Germline CDR1 is SGHRS and CDR2 is YFSETQ. The CDR3 is made up of 16 amino acids. J was trimmed by 6 bases and V by 5 bases; bases with no gene match: 13. The chain's CDR3 is CASRINFGGGGDTQYF. The CDR3 DNA is TGCGCCAGCAGAATCAATTTTGGCGGGGGGGGCGATACGCAGTATTTT.

This chain connects TRBV12-5 to TRBJ2-1, with D possibly being TRBD1 (6 bases). The CDR3 has 16 residues. Germline-derived CDR1 and CDR2 are LGHNT and FRNRAP. Trimming removed 5 bases at V and 4 bases at J, with 18 bases between. The DNA for the CDR3 is TGTGCTAGTGGTCAAGAAACAGGGTCTCATTACAATGAGCAGTTCTTC. Its translation: CASGQETGSHYNEQFF.

J is TRBJ1-1 and V is TRBV29-1; D is ambiguous. The CDR3 spans 13 residues. CDR1 SQVTM and CDR2 ANQGSEA come from the germline V gene. Between the trimmed V and J ends, which lost 7 bases and 1 base, there was a span of 13 bases. In DNA form, the CDR3 reads TGCAGCGGAGAGGAGACGGAGAACACTGAAGCTTTCTTT. Its protein is CSGEETENTEAFF.

Concerning this clone: Other DNA variants within this sample encode the same CDR3. V and J are TRBV28 and TRBJ1-1; the D gene is possibly TRBD1 (6 bases). The CDR3 is made up of 14 amino acids. The ends were cut back, 4 bases at V and 5 bases at J, with 14 bases in the middle. The V gene's germline CDR1 is MDHEN and CDR2 SYDVKM. CDR3 sequence: CASSSGHPNTEAFF. The DNA for the CDR3 is TGTGCCAGCAGTTCGGGACACCCGAATACTGAAGCTTTCTTT. Together with reference TRBV28 and TRBJ1-1, the CDR3 gives the full variable domain: DVKVTQSSRYLVKRTGEKVFLECVQDMDHENMFWYRQDPGLGLRLIYFSYDVKMKEKGDIPEGYSVSREKKERFSLILESASTNQTSMYLCASSSGHPNTEAFFGQGTRLTVV.

The chain carries TRBV2 and TRBJ1-5; 9 bases match TRBD1. Trimming cost V 6 bases and J 5 bases; bases outside gene matches: 5. The length of the CDR3 is 14 residues. CDR1 SNHLY and CDR2 FYNNEI come from the germline V gene. CDR3 DNA sequence: TGTGCCAGCAGCCCCGGGACAGGGTATCAGCCCCAGCATTTT. It encodes CASSPGTGYQPQHF.

Comment on this clone: This likely comes from a read error, as the CDR3 has no conserved phenylalanine or tryptophan at its end. The DNA is left out, because the CDR3 cannot be placed on it with certainty; the CDR3 is given as TCRdb lists it. This rearrangement joins TRBV2 to TRBJ1-1; the table's D call, TRBD1, was not checked against the DNA. In germline, CDR1 is SNHLY, CDR2 FYNNEI. The CDR3 adds up to 14 amino acids, both ends counted. CDR3 region: CASSLNFAGGSLGL.

The chain uses TRBV6-5 and TRBJ1-1; no definite D call. Germline CDR1 is MNHEY and CDR2 is SVGAGI. CDR3 size: 12 residues. The V end lost 7 bases, the J end lost 3 bases, and 9 bases lay between the germline ends. The DNA for the CDR3 is TGTGCCAGCACCCCGGACTACACTGAAGCTTTCTTT. Amino acid sequence: CASTPDYTEAFF.

CDR3 sequence reads: CASSGAGETETQYF. DNA for the CDR3: TGTGCCAGTAGTGGCGCAGGGGAAACGGAGACCCAGTACTTC. The chain has TRBV19 and TRBJ2-5; D is perhaps TRBD1 (6 bases). Per the germline V gene, CDR1 is LNHDA and CDR2 is SQIVND (reference sequence). The CDR3 is 14 residues long. V dropped 5 bases and J dropped 5 bases, with 15 bases sitting between them.

The chain joins TRBV11-3 to TRBJ2-7, with 10 bases matching TRBD2. The ends lost 5 bases at V and 3 bases at J; junction bases unmatched: 7. The germline CDR1 and CDR2 sequences are SGHNT and YENEEA. The CDR3 totals 15 residues. Here the CDR3 reads CASSTQAGGDYEQYF. The CDR3 DNA reads as TGTGCCAGCAGCACCCAAGCGGGGGGGGACTACGAGCAGTACTTC.

The rearrangement links TRBV4-1 to TRBJ1-6; D remains ambiguous. This CDR3 comprises 15 residues. Germline V gene data show CDR1 as MGHRA and CDR2 as YSYEKL. Trimming cost V 0 bases and J 0 bases, with 3 bases left between them. CDR3 loop: CASSQDSSYNSPLHF. Here the CDR3 DNA reads TGCGCCAGCAGCCAAGATAGCTCCTATAATTCACCCCTCCACTTT.

About this clone: The sample carries other DNA sequences with the same CDR3. The rearrangement links TRBV29-1 to TRBJ1-1; D unresolved. This CDR3 region has 11 residues. Deletions cut 3 bases from V and 5 bases from J, with 7 bases between. CDR1 and CDR2 from the germline V gene are SQVTM and ANQGSEA. CDR3 amino acids: CSVDGGTEAFF. CDR3 sequence (DNA): TGCAGCGTTGATGGAGGGACTGAAGCTTTCTTT. The full variable domain, completed using reference TRBV29-1 and TRBJ1-1, is SAVISQKPSRDICQRGTSLTIQCQVDSQVTMMFWYRQQPGQSLTLIATANQGSEATYESGFVIDKFPISRPNLTFSTLTVSNMSPEDSSIYLCSVDGGTEAFFGQGTRLTVV.

This clone was observed a single time. The V and J genes are TRBV13 and TRBJ1-1, with D perhaps matching TRBD1 (5 bases). V lost 6 bases and J 5 bases, leaving 13 bases between the germline ends. Germline V gene lookup returns CDR1 PRHDT and CDR2 FYEKMQ (reference sequence). The CDR3 covers 13 residues. CDR3 in DNA: TGTGCCAGCAGTTTAACCAGGGCTACTGAAGCTTTCTTT. Translation: CASSLTRATEAFF.

This clone came up a few times. This chain links TRBV6-5 with TRBJ1-2; D unclear. This CDR3 has 11 amino acids. V lost 5 bases and J lost 7, with 8 bases in between. Germline CDR1 is MNHEY and CDR2 is SVGAGI. CDR3 in amino acids: CASSVGSGYTF. DNA for the CDR3: TGTGCCAGCAGTGTGGGGAGTGGCTACACCTTC.